This TCR beta chain stems from a study of chemoradiotherapy in HPV16-positive cancers (dated by TCRdb to between 2021 and 2022). About the study as a whole: Functional T-cell assays on cells from a couple of HPV16-positive patients defined candidate HPV-specific T-cell clones and common TCR motifs. The study asked whether T-cell immunity against the HPV oncoproteins E6 and E7 changes during chemoradiotherapy and whether it affects survival. The candidate HPV-specific TCRs and motifs were subsequently tracked in TCR repertoires obtained from roughly 90 patients with HPV-related cancers.

Details on this clone: The antigen it recognizes is unknown. Within one base of it there is no much larger clone, and no base qualities were kept.

Spanning cysteine to phenylalanine, the CDR3 consists of 16 amino acids. The retained sequence is limited to the CDR3, 48 bases, with the frame set at the first base. V is clipped by 4 bases and J by 0 bases, and the sequence between their germline boundaries is 13 bases long. The germline V gene supplies CDR1 KGHSH and CDR2 LQKENI. Repertoires were sampled multiple times during chemoradiotherapy, which allowed clonal expansion in the tumor microenvironment to be followed. Overall study outcomes, separate from this receptor: Expansion of candidate HPV-specific clones and E7-related TCR motifs was observed in the tumor microenvironment during treatment, whereas no such expansion was observed for non-HPV-specific T cells. The functional definition of HPV-specific T cells was derived from only a couple of HPV16-positive patients, and the survival association was reported for HPV16-positive patients. Improved recurrence-free survival in HPV16-positive patients was associated with expansion of HPV-responsive T cells during chemoradiotherapy.

The library was obtained by the immunoSEQ multiplex PCR assay. Drawn from immuneACCESS, this table holds only the in-frame rearrangements with V and J called that TCRdb kept. Clones are partly lost; checked studies trace under half to an unresolved V gene and leave the rest unexplained. Here the sample has about 8,800 clones; roughly 70% occur a single time. The ten largest clones add up to about 9.4% of the sample. This sample comprised tumor tissue, obtained from a patient who underwent chemoradiotherapy. The TCR comes from a human donor with HPV-associated anogenital cancer. The chain employs TRBV18 and TRBJ1-3, with TRBD1 perhaps the D gene, on 5 matching bases. The bases are TGTGCCAGCTCACGAGGGACTCAAAGCTCTGGAAACACCATATATTTT. Translated, this gives CASSRGTQSSGNTIYF.